Listed below are T cell receptor beta chains from one sample, sequenced in a study of blood T cell repertoires in COVID-19. The method was immunoSEQ multiplex PCR; TCRdb's version includes in-frame clones alone and lacks a portion of them. The sample records fewer than 600,000 clones, roughly 90% being singletons. Sample: PBMCs or T cells enriched from blood (not recorded which). The receptors stem from a woman aged 40 to 49 who had recovered from COVID-19. Both conserved end residues are trimmed from each CDR3.

TRBJ1-1,TRBV11-3,ASSLSGRSEAF
TRBJ1-3,TRBV15,ATSRGRDSGNTIY
TRBJ2-5,TRBV12-3/TRBV12-4,ASRRVQETQY
TRBJ1-3,TRBV11-2,ASSLRDRRISGNTIY
TRBJ1-1,TRBV24-1,ATSDPGTGNTEAF
TRBJ2-7,TRBV10-1,ASSESGREWEQY
TRBJ1-2,TRBV18,ASSPKNRAGYT
TRBJ2-2,TRBV13,ASSSAPGELF
TRBJ1-6,TRBV15,ATSSTAKGAYNSPLH
TRBJ2-1,TRBV24-1,ATSDTRGQRTSGRYNEQF
TRBJ2-1,TRBV30,AWSTSGLAQYNEQF
TRBJ1-1,TRBV3-1/TRBV3-2,ASSQLSADTEAF
TRBJ1-1,TRBV19,ASSIEGGVGDTEAF
TRBJ1-5,TRBV2,ASSYDRGVGQPQH
TRBJ2-7,TRBV12-3/TRBV12-4,ASSSSRRDEQY
TRBJ2-1,TRBV24-1,AISSGEIYNEQF
TRBJ1-1,TRBV6-1,ASSDGQDYTEAF
TRBJ1-2,TRBV11-2,ASSPPTYYNGYT
TRBJ1-2,TRBV19,ASNFGSGYGYT